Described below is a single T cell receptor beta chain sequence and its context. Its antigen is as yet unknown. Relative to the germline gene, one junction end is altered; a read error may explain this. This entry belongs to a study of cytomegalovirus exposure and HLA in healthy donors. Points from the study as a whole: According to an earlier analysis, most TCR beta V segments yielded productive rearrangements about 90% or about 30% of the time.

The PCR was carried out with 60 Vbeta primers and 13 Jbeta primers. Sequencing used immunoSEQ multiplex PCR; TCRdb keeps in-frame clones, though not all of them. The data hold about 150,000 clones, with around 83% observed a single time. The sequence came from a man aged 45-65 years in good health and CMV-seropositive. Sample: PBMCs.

The CDR3 here is CAGSPRQGTYTEAFF. The CDR3 nucleotides are TGCGCCGGCAGCCCCAGACAGGGGACTTACACTGAAGCTTTCTTT. The chain is built from TRBV4-1 and TRBJ1-1; 8 nucleotides agree with TRBD1. The CDR3 has 15 amino acids. The germline gives CDR1 MGHRA, CDR2 YSYEKL.